This is a list of T cell receptor beta chains from one sample in a study of shared clonotypes between healthy human individuals. Using immunoSEQ multiplex PCR, the repertoire was profiled, and TCRdb retains in-frame clones only, with some absent. The data hold a few million clones, with approximately 92% observed a single time. Sequenced input: naive CD8+ T cells from PBMCs. These receptors were taken from a young man in good health. Some clones in this sample may be carry-over from other donors' samples. Each CDR3 is given with its conserved first and last residue. The D gene is left open where the match is weak. Not every row has a clone size; where given, it reads once, few, many or a size class.

.	TRBV19	.	TRBJ1-1	TGTGCCAGTAGCTATTCAGGGTCCACTGAAGCTTTCTTT	CASSYSGSTEAFF
.	TRBV4-3	.	TRBJ2-7	TGCGCCAGCAGCCAAGACGAGACAACCACCTACGAGCAGTACTTC	CASSQDETTTYEQYF
.	TRBV7-8	once	TRBJ1-3	TGTGCCAGCAGCTTAGCGAGGACTTCTATCATATATTTT	CASSLARTSIIYF
.	TRBV27	.	TRBJ2-7	TGTGCCAGCAGTTCCAGCTTTGGGGAGAAAAACTACGAGCAGTACTTC	CASSSSFGEKNYEQYF
TRBD1	TRBV28	.	TRBJ1-4	TGTGCCAGCAGTTACAGGGGGCTGAGTAATGAAAAACTGTTTTTT	CASSYRGLSNEKLFF
.	TRBV18	few	TRBJ1-5	TGTGCCAGCTCGCGGAACAGAGAACGCAATCAGCCCCAGCATTTT	CASSRNRERNQPQHF
TRBD1	TRBV27	.	TRBJ2-7	TGTGCCAGCAGTTTCCACAGGGGGTCGTATGAGCAGTACTTC	CASSFHRGSYEQYF
TRBD2	TRBV28	.	TRBJ2-7	TGTGCCAGCAGCTCGACTAGCGTCACCTACGAGCAGTACTTC	CASSSTSVTYEQYF
TRBD2	TRBV30	once	TRBJ2-7	TGTGCCTGGACGACTAGCGGCTCCAACGAGCAGTACTTC	CAWTTSGSNEQYF
.	TRBV19	.	TRBJ2-7	TGTGCCAGTAGTTCTTTGGACAGCTACGAGCAGTACTTC	CASSSLDSYEQYF
TRBD1	TRBV11-3	.	TRBJ2-5	TGTGCCAGCAGCAAACAGGGGGTAGGAGAGACCCAGTACTTC	CASSKQGVGETQYF
.	TRBV4-1	.	TRBJ1-1	TGCGCCAGCACCAAACCCCCTGGTGCGGCCGAGAACACTGAAGCTTTCTTT	CASTKPPGAAENTEAFF
TRBD2	TRBV19	.	TRBJ2-5	TGTGCCAGTAGTGTGACTAGCGGGAGGGCCTGGGAGACCCAGTACTTC	CASSVTSGRAWETQYF
.	TRBV19	.	TRBJ1-4	TGTGCCAGTAGTATTTCCTTAAATGAAAAACTGTTTTTT	CASSISLNEKLFF
TRBD1	TRBV14	.	TRBJ1-1	TGTGCCAGCAGCCAAGATTCAGGGGGCTTGAACACTGAAGCTTTCTTT	CASSQDSGGLNTEAFF
.	TRBV9	.	TRBJ1-2	TGTGCCAGCAGCGGGAACGCGGGGGTTCGGGATGGCTACACCTTC	CASSGNAGVRDGYTF
.	TRBV7-6	.	TRBJ1-3	TGTGCCAGCAGCCACTCCTTGGGGGCTGGAAACACCATATATTTT	CASSHSLGAGNTIYF
.	TRBV27	.	TRBJ2-2	TGTGCCAGCAGTTCAGTGGACAACACCGGGGAGCTGTTTTTT	CASSSVDNTGELFF
.	TRBV9	few	TRBJ2-1	TGTGCCAGCAGCGTTTACCGGGACATCCATGAGCAGTTCTTC	CASSVYRDIHEQFF
.	TRBV7-9	.	TRBJ1-2	TGTGCCAGCAGCCGCGTTGAGGTGGACTATGGCTACACCTTC	CASSRVEVDYGYTF
.	TRBV9	.	TRBJ2-1	TGTGCCAGCAGCGTAGATGGTGGATCTTACAATGAGCAGTTCTTC	CASSVDGGSYNEQFF
.	TRBV5-1	.	TRBJ2-5	TGCGCCAGCAGCCTTACAGGGTCAGCGGGGGAGACCCAGTACTTC	CASSLTGSAGETQYF
.	TRBV5-1	.	TRBJ1-1	TGCGCCAGCAGCCTGACAGAAATGAACACTGAAGCTTTCTTT	CASSLTEMNTEAFF
.	TRBV27	.	TRBJ2-3	TGTGCCAGCACCTCCGGAGGGAGCACAGATACGCAGTATTTT	CASTSGGSTDTQYF
.	TRBV27	.	TRBJ1-5	TGTGCCAGCAGTCCCTCCTGGGGGTCTAGCAATCAGCCCCAGCATTTT	CASSPSWGSSNQPQHF